Following are 17 T cell receptor beta chains from one sample sequenced in a study of vaccination and CD4 T cells after COVID-19. Described treatment: approximately nine-day PBMC culture with coronavirus spike peptide pools or control peptides (ViraFEST assay). At the Johns Hopkins FTIC core, DNA taken from cultured CD4+ T cells was sequenced by way of the Oncomine TCR Beta short-read assay. One entry per CDR3 protein results from TCRdb running MiXCR on the PCR reads. The sample has under 20,000 distinct CDR3 sequences; roughly 43% are singletons. These TCRs are of unknown antigen specificity. The sequencing used CD4+ T cells from blood, cultured in vitro, collected before SARS-CoV-2 vaccination. The receptor source for this set is a human donor who had recovered from COVID-19.

This clonotype was observed a few times. The rearrangement joins TRBV7-3 to TRBJ2-1; 7 bases line up with TRBD2. The CDR3 is 15 residues long. The trim removed 0 bases at V and 7 bases at J, leaving 6 bases unmatched. Germline CDR1 is SGHTA and CDR2 is FQGTGA. Written as DNA, the CDR3 is TGTGCCAGCAGCTTAACTAGCGGGCCCTCGAATGAGCAGTTCTTC. Translated, it gives CASSLTSGPSNEQFF.

J is TRBJ2-5 and V is TRBV7-2, with D uncertain. Trimming took off 1 base at V and 5 bases at J, with 8 bases between the two ends. The length of the CDR3 is 13 residues. The V gene's germline CDR1 is SGHTA and CDR2 FQGNSA. CDR3 sequence (DNA): TGTGCCAGCAGCTTAGGTAGGGCTGAGACCCAGTACTTC. Amino acid sequence: CASSLGRAETQYF.

The chain recombines TRBV2 with TRBJ1-1; no reliable D call. Germline CDR1 and CDR2: SNHLY and FYNNEI. V lost 6 bases to trimming and J lost 8 bases, with 22 bases between them. The length of the CDR3 is 15 residues. The DNA for the CDR3 is TGTGCCAGCAGACTCTACCGGGGAGGGATCCGAGAAGCTTTCTTT. This codes for CASRLYRGGIREAFF.

The genes are TRBV4-1 and TRBJ2-7; D may correspond to TRBD1 or TRBD2 (5 bases each). V lost 1 base to trimming and J lost 8 bases, with 18 bases between them. Germline V lookup: CDR1 MGHRA, CDR2 YSYEKL. The CDR3 spans 15 residues. CDR3 nucleotide sequence: TGCGCCAGCAGCCAAGGAGGGACCGGGTTTTACAAGCAGTACTTC. This sequence encodes CASSQGGTGFYKQYF.

This chain connects TRBV11-2 to TRBJ2-3; 10 bases match TRBD2. Unmatched junction bases numbered 7, after V lost 5 bases and J lost 2 bases. CDR3 length: 16 amino acids. Germline CDR1 SGHAT, CDR2 FQNNGV. The CDR3 reads CASSPISGGATDTQYF. The CDR3 DNA reads as TGTGCCAGCAGCCCCATCAGCGGGGGGGCCACAGATACGCAGTATTTT.

The rearrangement uses TRBV7-9 and TRBJ1-5; D not resolved. CDR1 is SEHNR and CDR2 is FQNEAQ in the germline V gene (reference sequence). The length of the CDR3 is 13 residues. V lost 3 bases to trimming and J lost 5 bases, with 8 bases between them. In DNA, the CDR3 is TGTGCCAGCAGCTTTAGGATGGATCAGCCCCAGCATTTT. It codes for CASSFRMDQPQHF.

This clonotype is categorized as medium-sized. The genes are TRBV2 and TRBJ2-6; TRBD1 agrees at 10 bases. There are 16 residues in the CDR3. Trimming cost V 4 bases and J 2 bases; bases outside gene matches: 2. Germline loops: CDR1 SNHLY, CDR2 FYNNEI. The CDR3 region is CASSADRGTGANVLTF. CDR3 coding DNA: TGTGCCAGCAGTGCGGACAGGGGGACTGGGGCCAACGTCCTGACTTTC.

The V gene is TRBV23-1, the J gene TRBJ2-5, with 7 bases aligning to TRBD1. TRBV23-1 is known as an ORF, though its function is uncertain. CDR3 length equals 19 residues. The junction had 18 bases not matched to a gene; V was cut back by 0 bases and J by 5 bases. The CDR3 loop is CASSQSRGPGTMGQETQYF. The CDR3, as DNA: TGCGCCAGCAGTCAATCGAGGGGGCCCGGGACAATGGGCCAGGAGACCCAGTACTTC.

This sequence joins TRBV7-2 and TRBJ2-2; perhaps TRBD2 as D (5 bases). CDR1 SGHTA and CDR2 FQGNSA come from the germline V gene. There are 14 residues in the CDR3. Trimming stripped 2 bases from V and 3 bases from J, with 7 bases between. The CDR3 here is CASSLREYTGELFF. CDR3 nucleotide sequence: TGTGCCAGCAGCTTAAGGGAGTACACCGGGGAGCTGTTTTTT.

By share of the sample, this clonotype is medium-sized (0.01 to 0.1%). The V gene is TRBV19, the J gene TRBJ2-5, with D perhaps TRBD1 or TRBD2 (6 bases each). V was pared by 5 bases and J by 2 bases, with 18 bases between. This CDR3 contains 16 residues. Germline lookup yields CDR1 LNHDA and CDR2 SQIVND (reference sequence). The DNA for the CDR3 is TGTGCCAGTAGTCCCGTGAGGGGGGCCGGACAAGAGACCCAGTACTTC. Translated, it gives CASSPVRGAGQETQYF.

The chain carries TRBV20-1 and TRBJ2-7; 10 bases fit TRBD2. The CDR3 runs 12 residues. Germline CDR1 is DFQATT and CDR2 is SNEGSKA (reference sequence). CDR3 amino acids: CRAKAGGPEQYF. CDR3 bases: TGCAGGGCCAAAGCGGGAGGGCCCGAGCAGTACTTC.

This clonotype was seen more than once but under ten times. The chain couples TRBV6-1 to TRBJ1-4; the D is unclear. CDR3 size: 12 residues. The germline gives CDR1 MNHNS, CDR2 SASEGT. V lost 9 bases to trimming and J lost 2 bases, with 7 bases between them. CDR3 coding DNA: TGTGCCAGTGGACCGACTAATGAAAAACTGTTTTTT. This translates into CASGPTNEKLFF.

The chain recombines TRBV28 with TRBJ2-7; D is perhaps TRBD1 or TRBD2 (6 bases each). CDR1 and CDR2 (germline): MDHEN, SYDVKM. The length of the CDR3 is 13 residues. Trimming removed 11 bases at V and 7 bases at J, with 21 bases between. The CDR3 nucleotides read TGTGCCGGTAAACAGGAGGGGGGAGGTGAGCAGTACTTC. Amino acid sequence: CAGKQEGGGEQYF. The full variable domain, its missing parts supplied by reference TRBV28 and TRBJ2-7, is DVKVTQSSRYLVKRTGEKVFLECVQDMDHENMFWYRQDPGLGLRLIYFSYDVKMKEKGDIPEGYSVSREKKERFSLILESASTNQTSMYLCAGKQEGGGEQYFGPGTRLTVT.

This clonotype showed up just once. This chain links TRBV28 with TRBJ1-1, with D perhaps matching TRBD1 (6 bases). The germline V gene encodes CDR1 MDHEN and CDR2 SYDVKM. Trimming cost V 4 bases and J 7 bases, with 10 bases left between them. This CDR3 comprises 12 residues. The CDR3 DNA reads as TGTGCCAGCAGTTCTCCGACAGGTGAAGCTTTCTTT. This encodes CASSSPTGEAFF.

This clonotype was found a few times. This chain uses TRBV11-3 with TRBJ1-6; D might be TRBD1 (6 bases). Germline V CDR1 and CDR2: SGHNT, YENEEA. With 5 bases removed from V and 15 bases from J, the gap between germline ends came to 26 bases. The CDR3 covers 16 residues. For the CDR3, the DNA is TGTGCCAGCAGCCACACCCGGGGGGCTGGCCTGGGACGCCTCCACTTT. Translating it yields CASSHTRGAGLGRLHF. The full variable domain, with the rest looked up from reference TRBV11-3 and TRBJ1-6, is EAGVVQSPRYKIIEKKQPVAFWCNPISGHNTLYWYLQNLGQGPELLIRYENEEAVDDSQLPKDRFSAERLKGVDSTLKIQPAELGDSAVYLCASSHTRGAGLGRLHFGNGTRLTVT.

The J gene is TRBJ2-3, the V gene TRBV4-1; TRBD2 agrees at 13 bases. The junction had 6 bases not matched to a gene; V was cut back by 0 bases and J by 0 bases. The CDR3 has 19 residues. Looked up from germline, CDR1 is MGHRA and CDR2 is YSYEKL. CDR3 protein: CASSQEPGLAGSSTDTQYF. The DNA for the CDR3 is TGCGCCAGCAGCCAAGAACCGGGACTAGCGGGATCCAGCACAGATACGCAGTATTTT.

The J gene is TRBJ1-2, the V gene TRBV28; D not resolved. Trimming cost V 3 bases and J 4 bases, with 9 bases left between them. The CDR3 loop spans 13 amino acids. Germline V gene lookup returns CDR1 MDHEN and CDR2 SYDVKM. CDR3 sequence: CASSFSGPYGYTF. CDR3 in DNA: TGTGCCAGCAGTTTCTCAGGACCCTATGGCTACACCTTC.